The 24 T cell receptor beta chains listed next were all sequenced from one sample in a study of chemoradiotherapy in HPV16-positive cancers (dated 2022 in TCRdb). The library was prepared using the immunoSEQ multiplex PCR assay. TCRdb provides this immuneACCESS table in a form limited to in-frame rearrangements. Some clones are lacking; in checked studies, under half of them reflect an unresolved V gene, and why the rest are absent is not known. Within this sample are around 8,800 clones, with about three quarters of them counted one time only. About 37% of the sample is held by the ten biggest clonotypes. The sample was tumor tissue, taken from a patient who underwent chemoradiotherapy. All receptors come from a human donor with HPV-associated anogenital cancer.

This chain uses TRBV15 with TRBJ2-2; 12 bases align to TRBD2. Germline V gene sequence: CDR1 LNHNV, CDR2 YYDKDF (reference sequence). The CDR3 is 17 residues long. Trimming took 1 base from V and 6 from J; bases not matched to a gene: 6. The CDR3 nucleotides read TGTGCCACCAGCAGAGCTAGCGGGAGGGCCTGGGCCGGGGAGCTGTTTTTT. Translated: CATSRASGRAWAGELFF. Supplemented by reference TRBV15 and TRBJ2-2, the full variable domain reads DAMVIQNPRYQVTQFGKPVTLSCSQTLNHNVMYWYQQKSSQAPKLLFHYYDKDFNNEADTPDNFQSRRPNTSFCFLDIRSPGLGDTAMYLCATSRASGRAWAGELFFGEGSRLTVL.

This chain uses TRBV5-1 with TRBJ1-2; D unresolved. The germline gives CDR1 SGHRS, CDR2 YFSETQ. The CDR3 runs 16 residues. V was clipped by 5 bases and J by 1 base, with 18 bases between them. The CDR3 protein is CASSTTADKLNYGYTF. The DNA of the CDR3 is TGCGCCAGCAGTACTACAGCAGACAAGCTTAACTATGGCTACACCTTC.

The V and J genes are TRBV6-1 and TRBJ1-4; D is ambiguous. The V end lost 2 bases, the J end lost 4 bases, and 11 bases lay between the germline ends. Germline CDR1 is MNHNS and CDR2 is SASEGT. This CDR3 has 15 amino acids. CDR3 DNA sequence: TGTGCCAGCAGTGAAATGAAGGTCGGTAATGAAAAACTGTTTTTT. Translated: CASSEMKVGNEKLFF.

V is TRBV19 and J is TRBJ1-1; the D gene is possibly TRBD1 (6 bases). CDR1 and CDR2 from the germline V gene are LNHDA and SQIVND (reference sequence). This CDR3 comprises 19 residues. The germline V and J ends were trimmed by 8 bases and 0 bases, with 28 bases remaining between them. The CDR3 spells CASSVATWTDLHLNTEAFF. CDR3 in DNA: TGTGCCAGTTCCGTCGCGACTTGGACAGACCTACACTTGAACACTGAAGCTTTCTTT.

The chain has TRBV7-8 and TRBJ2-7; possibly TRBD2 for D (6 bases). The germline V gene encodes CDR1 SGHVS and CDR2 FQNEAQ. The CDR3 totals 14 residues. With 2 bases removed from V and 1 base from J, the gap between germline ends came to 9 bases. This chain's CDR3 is CASSLRGLSYEQYF. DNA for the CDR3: TGTGCCAGCAGCTTAAGGGGACTGTCCTACGAGCAGTACTTC.

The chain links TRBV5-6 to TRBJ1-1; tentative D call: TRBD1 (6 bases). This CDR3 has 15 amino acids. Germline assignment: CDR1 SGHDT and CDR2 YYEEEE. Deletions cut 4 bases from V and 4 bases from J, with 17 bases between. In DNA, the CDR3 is TGTGCCAGCAGCAGACTAACAGGGCGGTTCACTGAAGCTTTCTTT. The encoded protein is CASSRLTGRFTEAFF. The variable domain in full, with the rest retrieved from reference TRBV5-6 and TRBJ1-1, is DAGVTQSPTHLIKTRGQQVTLRCSPKSGHDTVSWYQQALGQGPQFIFQYYEEEERQRGNFPDRFSGHQFPNYSSELNVNALLLGDSALYLCASSRLTGRFTEAFFGQGTRLTVV.

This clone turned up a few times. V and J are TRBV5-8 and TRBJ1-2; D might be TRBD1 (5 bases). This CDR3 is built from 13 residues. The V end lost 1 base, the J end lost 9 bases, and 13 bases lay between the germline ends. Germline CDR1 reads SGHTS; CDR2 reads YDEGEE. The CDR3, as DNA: TGTGCCAGCAGCTTGATGACAGATTCCAGCTACACCTTC. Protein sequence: CASSLMTDSSYTF.

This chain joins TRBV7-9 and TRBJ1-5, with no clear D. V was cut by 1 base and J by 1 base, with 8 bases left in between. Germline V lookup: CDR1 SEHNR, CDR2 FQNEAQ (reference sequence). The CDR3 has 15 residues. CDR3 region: CASSLDSGSNQPQHF. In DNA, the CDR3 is TGTGCCAGCAGCTTAGATAGTGGCAGCAATCAGCCCCAGCATTTT.

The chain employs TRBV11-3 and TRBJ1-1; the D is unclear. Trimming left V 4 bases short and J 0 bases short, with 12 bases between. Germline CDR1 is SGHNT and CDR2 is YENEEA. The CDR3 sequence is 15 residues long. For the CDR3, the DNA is TGTGCCAGCAGCTCCCCTCGGGGTATGAACACTGAAGCTTTCTTT. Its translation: CASSSPRGMNTEAFF. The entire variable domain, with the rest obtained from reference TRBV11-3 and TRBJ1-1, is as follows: EAGVVQSPRYKIIEKKQPVAFWCNPISGHNTLYWYLQNLGQGPELLIRYENEEAVDDSQLPKDRFSAERLKGVDSTLKIQPAELGDSAVYLCASSSPRGMNTEAFFGQGTRLTVV.

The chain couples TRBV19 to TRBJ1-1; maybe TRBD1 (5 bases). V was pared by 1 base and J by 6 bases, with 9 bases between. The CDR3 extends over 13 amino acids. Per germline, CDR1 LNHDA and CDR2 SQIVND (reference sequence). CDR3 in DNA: TGTGCCAGTAGTATAGTTAAGGGGCCTGAAGCTTTCTTT. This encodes CASSIVKGPEAFF.

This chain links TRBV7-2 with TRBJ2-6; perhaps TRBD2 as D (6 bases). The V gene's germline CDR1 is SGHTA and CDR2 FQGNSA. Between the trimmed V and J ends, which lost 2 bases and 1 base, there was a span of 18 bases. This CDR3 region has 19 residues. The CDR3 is CASSLRAGRLPSGANVLTF. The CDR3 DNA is TGTGCCAGCAGCTTACGGGCGGGACGGCTACCTTCTGGGGCCAACGTCCTGACTTTC.

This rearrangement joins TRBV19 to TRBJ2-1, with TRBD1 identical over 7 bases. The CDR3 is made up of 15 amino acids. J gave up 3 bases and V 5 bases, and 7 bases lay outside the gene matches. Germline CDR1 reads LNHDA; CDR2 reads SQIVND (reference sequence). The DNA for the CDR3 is TGTGCCAGTAGTGACAGGGAGAGAGGCTACAATGAGCAGTTCTTC. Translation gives CASSDRERGYNEQFF.

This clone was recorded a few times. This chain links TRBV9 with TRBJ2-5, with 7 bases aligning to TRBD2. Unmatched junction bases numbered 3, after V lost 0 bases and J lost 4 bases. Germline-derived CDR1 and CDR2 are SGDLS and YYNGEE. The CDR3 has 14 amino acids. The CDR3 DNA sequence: TGTGCCAGCAGCGTAGTGCCGGGAGGAGAGACCCAGTACTTC. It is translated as CASSVVPGGETQYF.

The DNA of the CDR3 is TGTGCCTGGGGACAGCGAGAGACCCAGTACTTC. This codes for CAWGQRETQYF. V is TRBV30 and J is TRBJ2-5; D is possibly TRBD1 (6 bases). In germline, CDR1 is GTSNPN, CDR2 SVGIG (reference sequence). The CDR3 is 11 amino acids. Trimming took 5 bases from V and 4 from J, leaving 8 bases between them. The whole variable domain, remainder taken from reference TRBV30 and TRBJ2-5, is SQTIHQWPATLVQPVGSPLSLECTVEGTSNPNLYWYRQAAGRGLQLLFYSVGIGQISSEVPQNLSASRPQDRQFILSSKKLLLSDSGFYLCAWGQRETQYFGPGTRLLVL.

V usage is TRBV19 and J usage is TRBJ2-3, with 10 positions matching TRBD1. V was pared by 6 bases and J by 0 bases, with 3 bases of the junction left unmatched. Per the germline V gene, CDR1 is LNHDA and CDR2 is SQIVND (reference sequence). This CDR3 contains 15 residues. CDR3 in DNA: TGTGCCAGTAGGGGACAGGGGACGAGCACAGATACGCAGTATTTT. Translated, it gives CASRGQGTSTDTQYF.

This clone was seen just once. The CDR3 DNA reads TGTGCCAGCAGTGGGACAGCGGTTTTGAAGACCCAGTACTTC. It is translated as CASSGTAVLKTQYF. The V and J genes are TRBV2 and TRBJ2-5; the D gene is possibly TRBD1 (6 bases). V shed 4 bases and J shed 6 bases, with 15 bases lying between them. The CDR3 covers 14 residues. Germline V gene data show CDR1 as SNHLY and CDR2 as FYNNEI. The full variable domain, completed using reference TRBV2 and TRBJ2-5, is EPEVTQTPSHQVTQMGQEVILRCVPISNHLYFYWYRQILGQKVEFLVSFYNNEISEKSEIFDDQFSVERPDGSNFTLKIRSTKLEDSAMYFCASSGTAVLKTQYFGPGTRLLVL.

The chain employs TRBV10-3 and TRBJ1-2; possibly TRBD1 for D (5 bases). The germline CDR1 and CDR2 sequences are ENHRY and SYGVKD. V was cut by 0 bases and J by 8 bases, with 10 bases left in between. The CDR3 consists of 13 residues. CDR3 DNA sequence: TGTGCCATCAGTGAGTCGGGGGTGCGGGGCTACACCTTC. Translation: CAISESGVRGYTF.

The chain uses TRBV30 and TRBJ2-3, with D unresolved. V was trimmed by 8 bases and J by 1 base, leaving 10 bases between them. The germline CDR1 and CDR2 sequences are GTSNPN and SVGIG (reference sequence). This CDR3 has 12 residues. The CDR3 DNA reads TGTGCCGGAAGCCAGGGCACAGATACGCAGTATTTT. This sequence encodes CAGSQGTDTQYF.

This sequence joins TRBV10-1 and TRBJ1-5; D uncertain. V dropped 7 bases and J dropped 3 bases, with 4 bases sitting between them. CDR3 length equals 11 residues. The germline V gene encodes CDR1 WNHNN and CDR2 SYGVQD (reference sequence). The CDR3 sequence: CASKINQPQHF. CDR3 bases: TGCGCCAGCAAGATCAATCAGCCCCAGCATTTT.

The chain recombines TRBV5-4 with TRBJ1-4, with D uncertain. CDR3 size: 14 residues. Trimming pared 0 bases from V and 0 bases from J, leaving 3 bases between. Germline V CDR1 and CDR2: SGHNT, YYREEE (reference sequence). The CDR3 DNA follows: TGTGCCAGCAGCTTGGCTACAACTAATGAAAAACTGTTTTTT. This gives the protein CASSLATTNEKLFF.

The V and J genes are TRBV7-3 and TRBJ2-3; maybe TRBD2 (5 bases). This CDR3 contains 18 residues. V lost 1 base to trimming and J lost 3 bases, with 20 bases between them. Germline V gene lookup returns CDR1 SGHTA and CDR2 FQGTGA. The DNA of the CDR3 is TGTGCCAGCAGCTTAAGGGAATCAGCGGCGTTATGGACAGATACGCAGTATTTT. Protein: CASSLRESAALWTDTQYF.

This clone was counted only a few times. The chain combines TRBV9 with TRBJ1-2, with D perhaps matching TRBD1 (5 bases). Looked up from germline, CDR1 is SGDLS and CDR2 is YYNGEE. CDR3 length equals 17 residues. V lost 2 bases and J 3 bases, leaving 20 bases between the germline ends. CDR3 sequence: CASSVYSFGATDYGYTF. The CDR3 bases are TGTGCCAGCAGCGTCTACAGTTTTGGGGCAACCGACTATGGCTACACCTTC.

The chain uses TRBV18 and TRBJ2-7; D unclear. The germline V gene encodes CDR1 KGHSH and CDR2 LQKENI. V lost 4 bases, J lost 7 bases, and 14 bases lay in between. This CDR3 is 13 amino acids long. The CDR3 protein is CASSLGPYAEQYF. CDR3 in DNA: TGTGCCAGCTCACTCGGACCCTATGCAGAGCAGTACTTC.

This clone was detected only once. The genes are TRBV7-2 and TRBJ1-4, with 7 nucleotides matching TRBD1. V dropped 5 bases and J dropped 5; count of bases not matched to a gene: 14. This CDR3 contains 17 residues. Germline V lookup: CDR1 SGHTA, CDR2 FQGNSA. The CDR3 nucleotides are TGTGCCAGCAGCCGACTCGGGACAGTGCATTCAAATGAAAAACTGTTTTTT. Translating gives CASSRLGTVHSNEKLFF. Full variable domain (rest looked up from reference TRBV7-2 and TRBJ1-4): GAGVSQSPSNKVTEKGKDVELRCDPISGHTALYWYRQSLGQGLEFLIYFQGNSAPDKSGLPSDRFSAERTGGSVSTLTIQRTQQEDSAVYLCASSRLGTVHSNEKLFFGSGTQLSVL.